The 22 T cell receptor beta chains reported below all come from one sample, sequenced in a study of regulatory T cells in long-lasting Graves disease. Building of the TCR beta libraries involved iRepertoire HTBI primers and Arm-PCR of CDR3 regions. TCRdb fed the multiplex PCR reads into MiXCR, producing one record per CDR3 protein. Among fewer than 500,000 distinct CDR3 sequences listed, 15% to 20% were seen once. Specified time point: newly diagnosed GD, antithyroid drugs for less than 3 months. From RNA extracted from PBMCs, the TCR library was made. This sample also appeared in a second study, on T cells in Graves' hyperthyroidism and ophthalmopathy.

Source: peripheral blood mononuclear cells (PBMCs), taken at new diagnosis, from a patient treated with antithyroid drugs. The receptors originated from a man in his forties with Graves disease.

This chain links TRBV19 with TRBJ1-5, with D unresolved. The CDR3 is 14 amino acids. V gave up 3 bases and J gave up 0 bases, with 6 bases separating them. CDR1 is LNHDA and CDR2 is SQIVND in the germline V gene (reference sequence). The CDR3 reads CASSIRSSNQPQHF. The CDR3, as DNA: TGTGCCAGTAGTATTCGTAGTAGCAATCAGCCCCAGCATTTT.

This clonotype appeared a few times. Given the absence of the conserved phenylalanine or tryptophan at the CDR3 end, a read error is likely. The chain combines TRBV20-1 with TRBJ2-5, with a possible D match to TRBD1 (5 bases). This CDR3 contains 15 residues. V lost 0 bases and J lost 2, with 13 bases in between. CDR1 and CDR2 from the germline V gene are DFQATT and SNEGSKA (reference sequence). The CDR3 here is CSARDLTELQETQYC. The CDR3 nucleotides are TGCAGTGCTAGAGATTTGACAGAGCTGCAAGAGACCCAGTACTGC.

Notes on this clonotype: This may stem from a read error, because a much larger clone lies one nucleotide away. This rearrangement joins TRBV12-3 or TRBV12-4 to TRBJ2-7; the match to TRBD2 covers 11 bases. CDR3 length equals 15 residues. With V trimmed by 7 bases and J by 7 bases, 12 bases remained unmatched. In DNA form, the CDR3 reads TGTGCCAGCACCGTAACTAGCGGGAGTGGCAATGAGCAGTACTTC. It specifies CASTVTSGSGNEQYF.

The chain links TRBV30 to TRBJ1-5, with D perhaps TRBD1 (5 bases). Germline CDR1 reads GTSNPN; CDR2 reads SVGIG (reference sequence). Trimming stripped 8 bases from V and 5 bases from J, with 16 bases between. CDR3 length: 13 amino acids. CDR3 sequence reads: CASSIDSYQPQHF. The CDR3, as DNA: TGTGCCAGTAGTATCGACAGCTATCAGCCCCAGCATTTT.

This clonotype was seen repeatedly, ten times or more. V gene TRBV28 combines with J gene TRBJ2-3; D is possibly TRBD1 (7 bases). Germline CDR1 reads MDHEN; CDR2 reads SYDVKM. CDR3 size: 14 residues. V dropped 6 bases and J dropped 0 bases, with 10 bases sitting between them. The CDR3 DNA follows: TGTGCCAGCAGCCAGGGGGGCAGCACAGATACGCAGTATTTT. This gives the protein CASSQGGSTDTQYF.

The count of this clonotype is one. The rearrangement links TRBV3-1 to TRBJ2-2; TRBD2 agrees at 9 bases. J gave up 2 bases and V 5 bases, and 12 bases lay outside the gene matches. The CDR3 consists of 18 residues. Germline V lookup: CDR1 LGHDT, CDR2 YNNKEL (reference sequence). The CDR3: CASSYRGSGSGNTGELFF. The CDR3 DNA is TGTGCCAGCAGCTACCGTGGTAGCGGGAGTGGTAACACCGGGGAGCTGTTTTTT.

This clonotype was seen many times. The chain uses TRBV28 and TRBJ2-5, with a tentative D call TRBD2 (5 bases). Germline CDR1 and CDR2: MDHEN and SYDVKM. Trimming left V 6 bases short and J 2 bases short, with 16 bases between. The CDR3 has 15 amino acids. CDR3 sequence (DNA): TGTGCCAGCAGCCGGGGTGGAAACATGCAAGAGACCCAGTACTTC. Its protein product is CASSRGGNMQETQYF.

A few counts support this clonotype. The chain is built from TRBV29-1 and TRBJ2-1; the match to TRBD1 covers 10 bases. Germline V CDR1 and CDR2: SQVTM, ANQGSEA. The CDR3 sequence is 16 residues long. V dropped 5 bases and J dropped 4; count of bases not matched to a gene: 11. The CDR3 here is CSVTPPGQGTYNEQFF. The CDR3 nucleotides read TGCAGCGTTACCCCGCCGGGACAGGGGACGTACAATGAGCAGTTCTTC.

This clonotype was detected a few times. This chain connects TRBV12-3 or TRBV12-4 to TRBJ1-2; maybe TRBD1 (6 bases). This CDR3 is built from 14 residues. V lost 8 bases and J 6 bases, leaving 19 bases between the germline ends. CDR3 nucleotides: TGTGCCAGCTCGCTGGGGGGGGGGGCGAATGGCTACACCTTC. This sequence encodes CASSLGGGANGYTF.

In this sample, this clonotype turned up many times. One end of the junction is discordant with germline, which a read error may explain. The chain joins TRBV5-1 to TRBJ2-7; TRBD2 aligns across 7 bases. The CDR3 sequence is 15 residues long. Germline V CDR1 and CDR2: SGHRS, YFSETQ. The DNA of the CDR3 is TGTGCCAGCAGCTTAGAGCGGGGCCGGGCCTACGAGCAGTACTTC. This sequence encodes CASSLERGRAYEQYF. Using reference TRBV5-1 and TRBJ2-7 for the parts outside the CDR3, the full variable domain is KAGVTQTPRYLIKTRGQQVTLSCSPISGHRSVSWYQQTPGQGLQFLFEYFSETQRNKGNFPGRFSGRQFSNSRSEMNVSTLELGDSALYLCASSLERGRAYEQYFGPGTRLTVT.

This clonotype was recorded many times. In DNA, the CDR3 is TGTGCCAGCAGCTTAGTAGTATCGGCCCACGAGCAGTACTTC. Its protein product is CASSLVVSAHEQYF. V and J are TRBV11-2 and TRBJ2-7; no clear D. The V gene's germline CDR1 is SGHAT and CDR2 FQNNGV. CDR3 length: 14 residues. V lost 1 base, J lost 5 bases, and 12 bases lay in between.

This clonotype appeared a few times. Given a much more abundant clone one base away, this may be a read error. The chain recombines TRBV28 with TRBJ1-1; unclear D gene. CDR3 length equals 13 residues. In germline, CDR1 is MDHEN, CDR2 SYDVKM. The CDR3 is CVSRSPKNTEAFF. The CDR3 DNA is TGTGTCAGCAGATCCCCTAAGAACACTGAAGCTTTCTTT. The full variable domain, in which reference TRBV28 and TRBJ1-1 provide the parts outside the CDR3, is DVKVTQSSRYLVKRTGEKVFLECVQDMDHENMFWYRQDPGLGLRLIYFSYDVKMKEKGDIPEGYSVSREKKERFSLILESASTNQTSMYLCVSRSPKNTEAFFGQGTRLTVV.

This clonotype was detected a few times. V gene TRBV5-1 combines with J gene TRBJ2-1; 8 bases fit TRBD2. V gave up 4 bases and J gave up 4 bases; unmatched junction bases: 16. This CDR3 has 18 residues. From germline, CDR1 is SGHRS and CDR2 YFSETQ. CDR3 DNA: TGCGCCAGCAGCACCCCCTTCCCGGCGGGAGGCCAGTACAATGAGCAGTTCTTC. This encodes CASSTPFPAGGQYNEQFF.

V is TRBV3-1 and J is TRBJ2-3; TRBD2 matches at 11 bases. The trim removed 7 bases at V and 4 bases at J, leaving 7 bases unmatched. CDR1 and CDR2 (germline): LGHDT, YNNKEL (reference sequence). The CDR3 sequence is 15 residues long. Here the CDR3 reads CASTPLAGGSDTQYF. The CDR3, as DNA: TGTGCCAGCACCCCCCTAGCGGGAGGTTCAGATACGCAGTATTTT.

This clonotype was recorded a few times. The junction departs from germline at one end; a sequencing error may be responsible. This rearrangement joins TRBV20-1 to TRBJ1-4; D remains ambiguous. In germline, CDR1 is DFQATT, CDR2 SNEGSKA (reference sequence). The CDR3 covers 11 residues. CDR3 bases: TGCAGTGCCCGGGCACCCACGGGCGACCTTTTT. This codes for CSARAPTGDLF.

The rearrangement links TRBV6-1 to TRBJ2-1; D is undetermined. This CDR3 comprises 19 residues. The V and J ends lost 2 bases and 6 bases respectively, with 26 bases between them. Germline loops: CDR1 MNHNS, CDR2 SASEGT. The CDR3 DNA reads TGTGCCAGCAGTGAAAAAAAAAATGGGGAATCCTGGAGACCCAATGAGCAGTTCTTC. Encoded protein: CASSEKKNGESWRPNEQFF.

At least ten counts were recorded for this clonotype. The CDR3 here is CASGSEDYQPQHF. CDR3 DNA: TGTGCCTCCGGTTCGGAGGACTATCAGCCCCAGCATTTT. The chain couples TRBV2 to TRBJ1-5, with D unclear. From germline, CDR1 is SNHLY and CDR2 FYNNEI. There are 13 residues in the CDR3. Trimming stripped 11 bases from V and 5 bases from J, with 16 bases between.

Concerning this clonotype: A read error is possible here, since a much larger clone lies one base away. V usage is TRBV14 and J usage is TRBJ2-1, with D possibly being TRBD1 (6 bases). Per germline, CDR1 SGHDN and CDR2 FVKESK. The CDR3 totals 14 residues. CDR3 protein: CASGQLQGYNEQFF. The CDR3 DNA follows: TGTGCCAGCGGCCAATTACAGGGTTACAATGAGCAGTTCTTC.

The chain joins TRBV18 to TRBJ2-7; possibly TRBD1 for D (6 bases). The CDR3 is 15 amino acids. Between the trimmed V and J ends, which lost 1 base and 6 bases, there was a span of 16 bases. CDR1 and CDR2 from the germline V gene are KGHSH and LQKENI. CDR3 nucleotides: TGTGCCAGCTCACCACAGACAGGCCTTACTAGCGAGCAGTACTTC. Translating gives CASSPQTGLTSEQYF.

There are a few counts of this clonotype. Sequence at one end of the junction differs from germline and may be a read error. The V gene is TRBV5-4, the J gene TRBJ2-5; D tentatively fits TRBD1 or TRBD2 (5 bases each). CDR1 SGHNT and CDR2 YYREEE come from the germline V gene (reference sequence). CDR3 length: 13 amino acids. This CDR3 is CASNLGTEETQYF. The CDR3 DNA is TGTGCCAGCAACTTGGGGACCGAAGAGACCCAGTACTTC.

The CDR3 region is CSASKTLSGEDTQYF. The DNA of the CDR3 is TGCAGTGCTAGCAAAACCCTATCAGGGGAGGATACGCAGTATTTT. The chain uses TRBV20-1 and TRBJ2-3; a weak D match, TRBD1 (6 bases). CDR3 length: 15 amino acids. Per germline, CDR1 DFQATT and CDR2 SNEGSKA (reference sequence). The V end was cut by 3 bases, the J end by 6 bases, with 19 bases between.

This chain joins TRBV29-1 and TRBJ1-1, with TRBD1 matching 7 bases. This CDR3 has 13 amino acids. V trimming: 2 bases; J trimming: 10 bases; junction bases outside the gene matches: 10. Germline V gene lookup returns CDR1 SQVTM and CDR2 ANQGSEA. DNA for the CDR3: TGCAGCGTTGAACGCGCGGACAGGAGAGGAGCTTTCTTT. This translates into CSVERADRRGAFF.